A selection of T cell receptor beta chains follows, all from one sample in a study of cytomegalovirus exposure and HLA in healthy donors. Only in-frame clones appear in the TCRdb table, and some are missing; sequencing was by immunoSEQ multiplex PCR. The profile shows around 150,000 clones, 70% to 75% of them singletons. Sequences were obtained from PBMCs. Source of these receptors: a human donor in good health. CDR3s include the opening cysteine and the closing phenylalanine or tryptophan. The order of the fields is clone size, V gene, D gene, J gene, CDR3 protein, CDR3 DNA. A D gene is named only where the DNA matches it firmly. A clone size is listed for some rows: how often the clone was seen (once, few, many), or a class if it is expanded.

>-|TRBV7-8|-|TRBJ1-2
CASSLSNVRDGYTF
TGTGCCAGCAGCCTATCAAACGTCAGGGATGGCTACACCTTC
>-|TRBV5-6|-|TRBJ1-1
CASSLGIPGFTEAFF
TGTGCCAGCAGCTTGGGAATACCAGGGTTCACTGAAGCTTTCTTT
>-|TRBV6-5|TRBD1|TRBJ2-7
CASSREPGQHYEQYF
TGTGCCAGCAGCCGAGAACCGGGACAGCATTACGAGCAGTACTTC
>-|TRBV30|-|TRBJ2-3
CAWTSGTDTQYF
TGTGCCTGGACTAGCGGCACAGATACGCAGTATTTT
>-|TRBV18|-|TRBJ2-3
CASSPSGEADLTPYTDTQYF
TGTGCCAGCTCACCCTCGGGGGAAGCGGACTTAACCCCCTACACAGATACGCAGTATTTT
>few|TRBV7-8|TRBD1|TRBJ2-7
CASSLGQLLGEQYF
TGTGCCAGCAGCTTGGGACAGCTCTTAGGCGAGCAGTACTTC
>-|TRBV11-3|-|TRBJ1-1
CASSLGLRRGNTEAFF
TGTGCCAGCAGCTTAGGGTTACGGAGGGGAAACACTGAAGCTTTCTTT
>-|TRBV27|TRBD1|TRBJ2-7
CASSPTGTGSSYEQYF
TGTGCCAGCAGTCCCACCGGGACAGGGAGCTCCTACGAGCAGTACTTC
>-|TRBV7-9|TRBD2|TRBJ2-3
CASRTAGGPSTDTQYF
TGTGCCAGCAGAACAGCGGGAGGGCCAAGTACAGATACGCAGTATTTT
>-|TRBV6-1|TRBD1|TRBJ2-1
CASSRTGVSYNEQFF
TGTGCCAGCAGTAGGACAGGGGTGTCCTACAATGAGCAGTTCTTC
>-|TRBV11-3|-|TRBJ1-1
CASSLSYWTEKNTEAFF
TGTGCCAGCAGCTTAAGCTACTGGACAGAAAAGAACACTGAAGCTTTCTTT
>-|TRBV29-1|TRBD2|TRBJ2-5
CSVEDGRGARGETQYF
TGCAGCGTTGAAGATGGGCGGGGGGCGCGCGGAGAGACCCAGTACTTC
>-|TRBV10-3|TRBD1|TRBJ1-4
CAISEDRGVATNEKLFF
TGTGCCATCAGTGAGGACAGGGGAGTAGCCACTAATGAAAAACTGTTTTTT
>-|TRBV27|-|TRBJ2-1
CASSPTTGGGWYNEQFF
TGTGCCAGCAGTCCAACAACAGGGGGAGGGTGGTACAATGAGCAGTTCTTC
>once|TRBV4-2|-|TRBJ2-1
CASSPIAELYNEQFF
TGTGCCAGCAGCCCAATAGCGGAGCTCTACAATGAGCAGTTCTTC
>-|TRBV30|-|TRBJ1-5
CAWSIGGGQPQHF
TGTGCCTGGAGTATCGGGGGTGGTCAGCCCCAGCATTTT
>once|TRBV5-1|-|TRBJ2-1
CASSLAPGDNEQFF
TGCGCCAGCTCCCTAGCCCCAGGGGACAATGAGCAGTTCTTC
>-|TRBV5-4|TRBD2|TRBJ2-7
CASSPGTSGYEQYF
TGTGCCAGCAGCCCCGGGACTAGCGGCTACGAGCAGTACTTC
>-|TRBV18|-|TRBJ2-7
CASSPPSSYEQYF
TGTGCCAGCTCACCACCGAGCTCCTACGAGCAGTACTTC
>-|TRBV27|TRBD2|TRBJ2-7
CASSLGIAGTTYEQYF
TGTGCCAGCAGTTTAGGAATAGCGGGGACTACCTACGAGCAGTACTTC
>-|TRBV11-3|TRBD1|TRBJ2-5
CASSLVAGGWSTQYF
TGTGCCAGCAGCTTAGTGGCAGGGGGATGGTCGACCCAGTACTTC
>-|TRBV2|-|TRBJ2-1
CASIRDRGGYNEQFF
TGTGCCAGCATTAGAGACAGGGGAGGGTACAATGAGCAGTTCTTC
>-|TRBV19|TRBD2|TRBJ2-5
CATDGGTSGGGETQYF
TGTGCCACCGACGGGGGGACTAGCGGGGGAGGAGAGACCCAGTACTTC
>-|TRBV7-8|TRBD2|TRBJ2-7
CASREREATYEQYF
TGTGCCAGCAGGGAGCGGGAGGCCACCTACGAGCAGTACTTC